This entry features one T cell receptor beta chain sequence. A much larger clone is a single base away; this may be a read error. This entry comes from a study of regulatory T cells in long-lasting Graves disease. Both iRepertoire HTBI primers and Arm-PCR of CDR3 regions were used to build the TCR beta libraries. TCRdb ran MiXCR on the multiplex PCR reads and lists one entry per CDR3 protein. The table has some 340,000 distinct CDR3 sequences, 10% to 15% seen once. As to time point: newly diagnosed GD, antithyroid drugs for less than 3 months. The authors made the TCR library using RNA they extracted from PBMCs. This sample also belongs to another study, concerning T cells in Graves' hyperthyroidism and ophthalmopathy.

The sequencing used peripheral blood mononuclear cells (PBMCs), collected at new diagnosis, from a patient treated with antithyroid drugs. This clonotype was obtained from a woman aged 18-29 years with Graves disease.

CDR3 protein: CASSLNGLAASTGELFF. In DNA, the CDR3 is TGTGCCAGCAGCTTAAATGGGTTGGCAGCGAGCACCGGGGAGCTGTTTTTT. The chain has TRBV7-3 and TRBJ2-2; D ambiguous. The CDR3 totals 17 residues. CDR1 and CDR2 (germline): SGHTA, FQGTGA. Deletions cut 1 base from V and 4 bases from J, with 16 bases between.